The 31 T cell receptor beta chains below all came from one sample that was sequenced in a study of T cell responses to AZD1222 COVID-19 vaccine. TCRdb's table, derived via immunoSEQ multiplex PCR, lists solely in-frame clones and lacks some. The top ten clones hold about 4.8% of a sample with around 100,000 clones, roughly 88% of them seen once. The starting material was peripheral blood, obtained on day 0 of AZD1222 vaccination. The receptors shown here come from an adult in good health.

V and J are TRBV6-4 and TRBJ1-1; D may be TRBD1 (6 bases). Germline lookup yields CDR1 MRHNA and CDR2 SNTAGT. The V gene lost 4 bases and the J gene lost 7 bases, with 19 bases spanning the gap. The CDR3 runs 15 residues. In nucleotides, the CDR3 is TGTGCCAGCAGTGTATCCGGGGGACAAGCGGGTGAAGCTTTCTTT. This translates into CASSVSGGQAGEAFF.

The rearrangement links TRBV6-5 to TRBJ2-2, with TRBD1 matching 7 bases. The J segment lost 7 bases and the V segment lost 6 bases, leaving 8 bases of the junction unmatched. The CDR3 length is 14 residues. Per the germline V gene, CDR1 is MNHEY and CDR2 is SVGAGI. The CDR3 DNA follows: TGTGCCAGCAGCTTGACAGGGATCGGCGGGGAGCTGTTTTTT. This sequence encodes CASSLTGIGGELFF.

V usage is TRBV14 and J usage is TRBJ2-3; D ambiguous. V was shortened by 4 bases and J by 4 bases, with 12 bases between the two germline ends. This CDR3 has 14 residues. The germline CDR1 and CDR2 sequences are SGHDN and FVKESK. The CDR3 coding sequence is TGTGCCAGCAGCCTGGAGTGGGGTGCAGATACGCAGTATTTT. Protein product: CASSLEWGADTQYF.

Only one count was recorded for this clone. CDR3 sequence: CASSFRLAGLQETQYF. The CDR3 DNA reads TGTGCCAGCAGCTTCCGACTAGCGGGGCTCCAAGAGACCCAGTACTTC. J is TRBJ2-5 and V is TRBV7-6; TRBD2 matches 11 bases. The CDR3 has 16 amino acids. Germline-derived CDR1 and CDR2 are SGHVS and FNYEAQ. V lost 3 bases, J lost 1 base, and 4 bases stayed unmatched.

This chain joins TRBV6-1 and TRBJ1-1; D uncertain. Germline values: CDR1 MNHNS, CDR2 SASEGT. The V end lost 0 bases, the J end lost 1 base, and 9 bases lay between the germline ends. This CDR3 is built from 15 residues. The CDR3 DNA reads as TGTGCCAGCAGTGAAGCGGGGATACCGAACACTGAAGCTTTCTTT. Its translation is CASSEAGIPNTEAFF.

The chain is built from TRBV24-1 and TRBJ2-3; 8 bases line up with TRBD2. Germline CDR1 KGHDR, CDR2 SFDVKD. This CDR3 has 14 residues. V was clipped by 3 bases and J by 4 bases; unmatched bases: 2. The CDR3 bases are TGTGCCACCAGTGATCCGGGGGGGCCAGATACGCAGTATTTT. Amino acid sequence: CATSDPGGPDTQYF.

This clone was seen more than once but under ten times. This chain connects TRBV5-6 to TRBJ1-2; 8 bases map to TRBD1. The V and J ends lost 4 bases and 3 bases, in that order; junction bases with no gene match: 14. From germline, CDR1 is SGHDT and CDR2 YYEEEE. This CDR3 contains 17 residues. CDR3 in DNA: TGTGCCAGCAGCGACCCAGACAGGGGCGTCGGTTACTATGGCTACACCTTC. Translating it yields CASSDPDRGVGYYGYTF.

This chain uses TRBV24-1 with TRBJ2-7; 10 nucleotides match TRBD1. Germline assignment: CDR1 KGHDR and CDR2 SFDVKD. The CDR3 consists of 15 residues. V shed 4 bases and J 3 bases; nucleotides not matched to a gene: 5. This chain's CDR3 is CATSDSRTGGYEQYF. The DNA for the CDR3 is TGTGCCACCAGTGACTCCCGGACAGGGGGCTACGAGCAGTACTTC.

The chain links TRBV19 to TRBJ1-3, with D uncertain. The CDR3 has 11 residues. CDR1 and CDR2 (germline): LNHDA, SQIVND (reference sequence). Trimming removed 5 bases from V and 3 bases from J, with 2 bases in between. CDR3 in DNA: TGTGCCAGTAGTTTTGGAAACACCATATATTTT. This sequence encodes CASSFGNTIYF.

V and J are TRBV6-2 or TRBV6-3 and TRBJ2-1; 13 positions match TRBD2. Looked up from germline, CDR1 is MNHEY and CDR2 is SVGEGT. Trimming removed 5 bases from V and 7 bases from J; junction bases left unmatched: 5. The CDR3 contains 15 residues. This chain's CDR3 is CASSQLAGGPNEQFF. The DNA of the CDR3 is TGTGCCAGCAGTCAACTAGCGGGGGGGCCGAATGAGCAGTTCTTC.

This clone was picked up a small number of times. One junction end does not reproduce the germline sequence, and a read error may be involved. The rearrangement uses TRBV28 and TRBJ1-2; TRBD1 aligns across 7 bases. CDR3 length: 11 residues. Germline loops: CDR1 MDHEN, CDR2 SYDVKM. As DNA, the CDR3 is TGTGCCAGCGCGGGGACAGTCCTTATTCTCTTC. It translates to CASAGTVLILF.

The chain is built from TRBV5-1 and TRBJ2-1; D not resolved. CDR1 SGHRS and CDR2 YFSETQ come from the germline V gene. V shed 0 bases and J shed 0 bases, with 7 bases lying between them. This CDR3 region has 15 residues. This CDR3 reads CASSLGGGSYNEQFF. As DNA, the CDR3 is TGCGCCAGCAGCTTGGGTGGCGGCTCCTACAATGAGCAGTTCTTC.

The chain carries TRBV5-6 and TRBJ2-7; D gene ambiguous. CDR1 SGHDT and CDR2 YYEEEE come from the germline V gene. V gave up 4 bases and J gave up 2 bases, with 13 bases separating them. The CDR3 consists of 14 residues. Here the CDR3 DNA reads TGTGCCAGCAGCCGCTCGGGTTGGACCTACGAGCAGTACTTC. It codes for CASSRSGWTYEQYF.

The rearrangement links TRBV27 to TRBJ1-5; no definite D call. This CDR3 has 14 amino acids. With 7 bases removed from V and 6 bases from J, the gap between germline ends came to 16 bases. Germline values: CDR1 MNHEY, CDR2 SMNVEV (reference sequence). CDR3 nucleotides: TGTGCCAGCAACCCCGCGTGGGGAAGTCAGCCCCAGCATTTT. The encoded protein is CASNPAWGSQPQHF.

The chain couples TRBV7-8 to TRBJ2-7; D remains unclear. Germline V gives CDR1 SGHVS, CDR2 FQNEAQ. The CDR3 totals 11 residues. V was cut by 5 bases and J by 2 bases, with 4 bases left in between. CDR3 region: CASSRTYEQYF. Written as DNA, the CDR3 is TGTGCCAGCAGCCGGACCTACGAGCAGTACTTC.

The J gene is TRBJ2-1, the V gene TRBV3-1 (or the pseudogene TRBV3-2); TRBD2 matches at 8 bases. CDR3 length: 15 amino acids. With V trimmed by 3 bases and J by 1 base, 2 bases remained unmatched. Germline assignment: CDR1 LGHDT and CDR2 YNNKEL (reference sequence). CDR3 residues: CASSHTSGSYNEQFF. The CDR3 coding sequence is TGTGCCAGCAGCCATACTAGCGGTTCCTACAATGAGCAGTTCTTC.

This clone was detected only once. This chain links TRBV2 with TRBJ1-2; perhaps TRBD1 as D (5 bases). CDR1 and CDR2 (germline): SNHLY, FYNNEI. The germline V and J ends were trimmed by 6 bases and 7 bases, with 12 bases remaining between them. The CDR3 spans 12 residues. The DNA of the CDR3 is TGTGCCAGCAGGACAGTCCTTGTTGGCTACACCTTC. Protein sequence: CASRTVLVGYTF.

The gene calls are TRBV7-6 and TRBJ1-5; D is unresolved. The CDR3 consists of 14 residues. Germline CDR1 is SGHVS and CDR2 is FNYEAQ. V shed 1 base and J shed 5 bases, with 9 bases lying between them. The CDR3: CASSLGGSYQPQHF. CDR3 sequence (DNA): TGTGCCAGCAGCTTAGGGGGAAGCTATCAGCCCCAGCATTTT.

The genes are TRBV30 and TRBJ1-6; perhaps TRBD1 as D (6 bases). CDR3 length: 13 amino acids. The germline CDR1 and CDR2 sequences are GTSNPN and SVGIG (reference sequence). V was pared by 4 bases and J by 8 bases, with 12 bases between. CDR3 in DNA: TGTGCCTGGACCTTGAACAGGGATTCACCCCTCCACTTT. This encodes CAWTLNRDSPLHF. The whole variable domain, remainder taken from reference TRBV30 and TRBJ1-6, is SQTIHQWPATLVQPVGSPLSLECTVEGTSNPNLYWYRQAAGRGLQLLFYSVGIGQISSEVPQNLSASRPQDRQFILSSKKLLLSDSGFYLCAWTLNRDSPLHFGNGTRLTVT.

The chain uses TRBV4-1 and TRBJ2-1; 9 nucleotides line up with TRBD1. The trim removed 0 bases at V and 5 bases at J, leaving 2 bases unmatched. The CDR3 runs to 15 residues. CDR1 and CDR2 (germline): MGHRA, YSYEKL. The CDR3 DNA sequence: TGCGCCAGCAGCCAAGAAGGGACAGGGAACAATGAGCAGTTCTTC. It codes for CASSQEGTGNNEQFF.

The sample holds a few counts of this clone. The sample has other DNA sequences that encode this CDR3 too. The gene calls are TRBV27 and TRBJ1-2; TRBD1 might be the D (5 bases). The CDR3 spans 11 residues. The V end lost 8 bases, the J end lost 2 bases, and 6 bases lay between the germline ends. CDR1 MNHEY and CDR2 SMNVEV come from the germline V gene (reference sequence). DNA for the CDR3: TGTGCCAGCGGGGGAAACTATGGCTACACCTTC. Protein sequence: CASGGNYGYTF.

This sequence joins TRBV19 and TRBJ1-6; 8 positions agree with TRBD1. After removal of 7 bases from V and 9 bases from J, the junction contained 5 bases not matched to a gene. This CDR3 comprises 13 residues. Germline CDR1 is LNHDA and CDR2 is SQIVND (reference sequence). In nucleotides, the CDR3 is TGTGCCAGTAATACGGACAGGGCTTCACCCCTCCACTTT. This translates into CASNTDRASPLHF.

The chain employs TRBV6-5 and TRBJ2-7, with 7 bases that match TRBD1. Trimming at V came to 0 bases and at J to 3 bases, leaving 8 bases not matched to a gene. The CDR3 extends over 16 amino acids. Germline CDR1 reads MNHEY; CDR2 reads SVGAGI. The CDR3 coding sequence is TGTGCCAGCAGTTACTCAGGACAGGCGACCTACTACGAGCAGTACTTC. It specifies CASSYSGQATYYEQYF.

This rearrangement joins TRBV5-4 to TRBJ1-3, with D maybe TRBD1 (6 bases). Germline CDR1 reads SGHNT; CDR2 reads YYREEE (reference sequence). The V and J ends lost 4 bases and 0 bases respectively, with 14 bases between them. The CDR3 is made up of 16 amino acids. CDR3 loop: CASSITGAVSGNTIYF. The CDR3 DNA follows: TGTGCCAGCAGCATAACGGGGGCCGTCTCTGGAAACACCATATATTTT.

This sequence joins TRBV7-6 and TRBJ2-5; TRBD2 is a possible D gene (5 bases). The germline V gene has CDR1 SGHVS and CDR2 FNYEAQ. CDR3 length: 13 amino acids. Between the trimmed V and J ends, which lost 1 base and 2 bases, there was a span of 5 bases. Here the CDR3 reads CASSLGTQETQYF. CDR3 nucleotides: TGTGCCAGCAGCTTAGGGACTCAAGAGACCCAGTACTTC.

This clone was seen only once. The chain uses TRBV7-3 and TRBJ1-2, with TRBD1 matching 10 bases. V shed 5 bases, J shed 8 bases, and the junction held 5 bases outside the gene matches. This CDR3 has 13 residues. From germline, CDR1 is SGHTA and CDR2 FQGTGA. The CDR3: CASSPDRGHGYTF. The CDR3 nucleotides read TGTGCCAGCAGCCCCGACAGGGGGCACGGCTACACCTTC.

This clone showed up just a few times. The chain has TRBV5-1 and TRBJ2-7; 7 bases line up with TRBD2. Germline values: CDR1 SGHRS, CDR2 YFSETQ. The CDR3 consists of 15 residues. J was trimmed by 0 bases and V by 4 bases; bases with no gene match: 7. As DNA, the CDR3 is TGCGCCAGCAGCGCCGGGGGGACCACCTCCTACGAGCAGTACTTC. It codes for CASSAGGTTSYEQYF.

The genes are TRBV7-2 and TRBJ1-5; no definite D call. CDR1 and CDR2 (germline): SGHTA, FQGNSA. The CDR3 consists of 15 residues. The ends were cut back, 1 base at V and 0 bases at J, with 7 bases in the middle. Here the CDR3 reads CASSLGHLSNQPQHF. The CDR3 DNA reads as TGTGCCAGCAGCTTAGGACATCTTAGCAATCAGCCCCAGCATTTT.

The chain links TRBV7-9 to TRBJ1-1; the D is unclear. The CDR3 extends over 12 amino acids. The germline V gene has CDR1 SEHNR and CDR2 FQNEAQ (reference sequence). V was trimmed by 3 bases and J by 6 bases, leaving 8 bases between them. This chain's CDR3 is CASSFEGPEAFF. For the CDR3, the DNA is TGTGCCAGCAGCTTCGAAGGGCCTGAAGCTTTCTTT. Supplemented by reference TRBV7-9 and TRBJ1-1, the full variable domain reads DTGVSQNPRHKITKRGQNVTFRCDPISEHNRLYWYRQTLGQGPEFLTYFQNEAQLEKSRLLSDRFSAERPKGSFSTLEIQRTEQGDSAMYLCASSFEGPEAFFGQGTRLTVV.

This chain links TRBV4-1 with TRBJ1-1, with 7 nucleotides matching TRBD1. This CDR3 has 14 residues. The germline V gene encodes CDR1 MGHRA and CDR2 YSYEKL. With 1 base clipped from V and 5 bases from J, the junction kept 4 bases outside the gene matches. CDR3 in amino acids: CASSQGRGGTEAFF. In DNA form, the CDR3 reads TGCGCCAGCAGCCAAGGCAGGGGGGGGACTGAAGCTTTCTTT.

This clone was counted a single time. This rearrangement joins TRBV5-4 to TRBJ2-7; D gene ambiguous. Germline-derived CDR1 and CDR2 are SGHNT and YYREEE (reference sequence). V lost 5 bases and J 6 bases, leaving 12 bases between the germline ends. The length of the CDR3 is 12 residues. The CDR3 region is CASRERSGEQYF. CDR3 DNA sequence: TGTGCCAGCAGGGAGAGATCTGGCGAGCAGTACTTC.